This T cell receptor beta chain was profiled in a study of metastatic and nonmetastatic thyroid tumors. Study as a whole: Repertoires from malignant and benign thyroid patients were compared across blood and tumor or nodule tissue.

This CDR3 region has 15 residues. Germline-derived CDR1 and CDR2 are GTSNPN and SVGIG (reference sequence). Ten or more counts support this clone. A clone one base away is much larger, so this may be a read error. None of the patients had undergone any treatment ahead of thyroid surgery. With MiXCR, TCRdb called clones anew from the PCR reads. The profile shows more than 70,000 clones, around 9.2% of them singletons. The sequence was obtained from a female donor with papillary thyroid cancer or a benign thyroid nodule (not recorded which). Some clones in this sample may be carry-over from other donors' samples. The rearrangement joins TRBV30 to TRBJ1-6; 7 bases are shared with TRBD1. The sequencing input was blood. The chain's CDR3 is CAWSEQGPVNSPPHF. The CDR3 nucleotides read TGTGCCTGGAGTGAACAGGGGCCGGTGAATTCACCCCCCCACTTT.